This is a list of T cell receptor beta chains from one sample in a study of tumor and adjacent non-tumor tissue in lung cancer. Each CDR3 protein gets one entry after TCRdb re-called the multiplex PCR reads with MiXCR. The sample includes about 50,000 distinct CDR3 sequences, roughly 69% of them seen just once. The sequenced material came from distant non-tumor lung tissue. The receptors here all came from a woman aged 55 to 70 with non-small cell lung cancer. Both conserved end residues are part of each CDR3. Each record gives: J gene, clone size, V gene, D gene, CDR3 DNA, CDR3 protein. A D gene is named only where the DNA matches it firmly. Clone size, where shown, is once, few, many, or a class for clones that have expanded.

J: TRBJ1-3; size: medium-sized; V: TRBV11-3; D: .; DNA: TGTGCCAGCAGCTTAAGACTGCCCAACACCATATATTTT; CDR3: CASSLRLPNTIYF
J: TRBJ2-1; size: .; V: TRBV6-2/TRBV6-3; D: .; DNA: TGTGTCAGCAGCTTCAGGGCCAATGTGCAGTTCTTC; CDR3: CVSSFRANVQFF
J: TRBJ2-3; size: .; V: TRBV6-4; D: TRBD2; DNA: TGTGCCAGCAGTGAGACTAGCGGGGGGGCAGATATGCAATATTTT; CDR3: CASSETSGGADMQYF
J: TRBJ1-5; size: .; V: TRBV4-1; D: TRBD1; DNA: TGCGCCAGCAGGCAGACAGGGATTGTTCATCAGCCCCAGCTTTTT; CDR3: CASRQTGIVHQPQLF
J: TRBJ2-5; size: .; V: TRBV5-4; D: .; DNA: TGTGCCAGCGGCACTGACGGACCAAAAAGGGAGACCCAGTACTTC; CDR3: CASGTDGPKRETQYF
J: TRBJ2-7; size: .; V: TRBV4-3; D: .; DNA: TGCGCCAGCAACCAAGCCGTTACGCCGGGACCGCAGAGATCCTACGAGCAGTACTTC; CDR3: CASNQAVTPGPQRSYEQYF
J: TRBJ1-1; size: .; V: TRBV6-1; D: TRBD1; DNA: TGTGTCAGCAAATACAGGGGGACCACTGAAGCTTTCTTT; CDR3: CVSKYRGTTEAFF
J: TRBJ2-5; size: .; V: TRBV6-5; D: TRBD1; DNA: TGTGCCAGCATTCGGACAGGGGCTCAAGAGACCCAGTACTTC; CDR3: CASIRTGAQETQYF
J: TRBJ2-2; size: many; V: TRBV30; D: TRBD2; DNA: TGTGCCTGGAGTGTAATTGGCGCGGGAGCTGACGGGGAGCTGTTTTTT; CDR3: CAWSVIGAGADGELFF
J: TRBJ1-5; size: many; V: TRBV20-1; D: .; DNA: TGCAGTGCCCCAACCCCGAACGGCAATCAGCCCCAGCATTTT; CDR3: CSAPTPNGNQPQHF
J: TRBJ2-5; size: few; V: TRBV5-4; D: .; DNA: TGTGCCAGCAGCGCTGACGGACCAAAAAGGGAGATTCAGTACTTC; CDR3: CASSADGPKREIQYF
J: TRBJ1-5; size: few; V: TRBV11-2; D: .; DNA: TGTGCCAGCAACTTAGAAAGCAATCAACCCCAGCATTTT; CDR3: CASNLESNQPQHF
J: TRBJ2-1; size: .; V: TRBV12-3/TRBV12-4; D: .; DNA: TGTGCCAGCAGTGGAGACCAGCACCCGGGGAATAAGCAGTTCTTC; CDR3: CASSGDQHPGNKQFF
J: TRBJ2-7; size: .; V: TRBV5-8; D: .; DNA: TGTGTCAGCATCCCGGGGACCCTCGACGGCTACGAGCAGTACTTC; CDR3: CVSIPGTLDGYEQYF
J: TRBJ1-1; size: few; V: TRBV28; D: .; DNA: TGTGCCAGCAGTTTATTGCCTCCTGCCTACAATGAAGCTTCCTTT; CDR3: CASSLLPPAYNEASF
J: TRBJ2-3; size: .; V: TRBV11-2; D: .; DNA: TGTGACAGCAGCTTAAATGCAGATACGCAGTTTTTT; CDR3: CDSSLNADTQFF
J: TRBJ1-1; size: medium-sized; V: TRBV6-5; D: TRBD1; DNA: TGTGCCAGCAGTTACTGGGGACAGGGGGGGACTGAAGCTTTCTTT; CDR3: CASSYWGQGGTEAFF
J: TRBJ2-3; size: .; V: TRBV5-1; D: .; DNA: TGCGCCAGCAGGTTGGAATTTGGGGATACGCAGTATTTC; CDR3: CASRLEFGDTQYF
J: TRBJ1-3; size: medium-sized; V: TRBV29-1; D: .; DNA: TGCAGCGTTGAAGAGGGTTACAGCGGAAACACCATATATTTT; CDR3: CSVEEGYSGNTIYF
J: TRBJ2-1; size: .; V: TRBV10-3; D: TRBD1; DNA: TGTGCCATCAGTGAGTCAGGACAGGTAGGGAGAGGGGAGAATGAGCAGTTCTTC; CDR3: CAISESGQVGRGENEQFF
J: TRBJ2-7; size: .; V: TRBV6-2/TRBV6-3; D: .; DNA: TGTGTCAGCAGAACCCTCTACGAGCATTACTTC; CDR3: CVSRTLYEHYF
J: TRBJ2-3; size: few; V: TRBV5-8; D: .; DNA: TGTGCCAGCAGCGTGAGAAGGGCAGATACGCAGTATTTT; CDR3: CASSVRRADTQYF
J: TRBJ1-6; size: .; V: TRBV5-4; D: .; DNA: TGTGCCAGCAGCTTGCATGCCGGCAATTCACCCCTCCACTTT; CDR3: CASSLHAGNSPLHF
J: TRBJ2-1; size: .; V: TRBV29-1; D: TRBD2; DNA: TGCAGCGTACCGGGAGCGGGAACCTCCTACAATGAGCAGTTCTTC; CDR3: CSVPGAGTSYNEQFF
J: TRBJ2-3; size: once; V: TRBV6-5; D: TRBD2; DNA: TGTGCCAGCAGTTACACGGGTTCTAGCGGGGACTCTAGCACAGATACGCAGTATTTC; CDR3: CASSYTGSSGDSSTDTQYF
J: TRBJ2-5; size: medium-sized; V: TRBV11-1; D: .; DNA: TGTGCCAGCAGCGTGACGACCTGGGGAGAGACCCAGTACTTC; CDR3: CASSVTTWGETQYF
J: TRBJ2-3; size: .; V: TRBV12-3/TRBV12-4; D: .; DNA: TGTGCCAGCAGTCACCAGGACGGTAGCACAGATACGCAGTTTTTT; CDR3: CASSHQDGSTDTQFF
J: TRBJ1-5; size: .; V: TRBV4-3; D: .; DNA: TGTGCCAGCAGCCAAGATGACGGCGTCTATCAGCCCCAGCATTTT; CDR3: CASSQDDGVYQPQHF
J: TRBJ2-7; size: few; V: TRBV4-3; D: TRBD1; DNA: TGCGCCAGCAGCAAGGGGGCGAGGTACGAGCAGTACTTC; CDR3: CASSKGARYEQYF
J: TRBJ1-1; size: many; V: TRBV2; D: TRBD1; DNA: TGTGCCAGCAGACCGACAGGGAGACTTAGCACTGAAGCTTTCTTT; CDR3: CASRPTGRLSTEAFF
J: TRBJ2-3; size: .; V: TRBV12-3/TRBV12-4; D: .; DNA: TGTGACAGCAGCCCGGGACAAAGCACAGATACGGAGTATTTT; CDR3: CDSSPGQSTDTEYF
J: TRBJ1-6; size: .; V: TRBV6-5; D: .; DNA: TGTGCCAGACATTCCCTAGTGGGCGGGAATTCACCCCTCCACTTT; CDR3: CARHSLVGGNSPLHF
J: TRBJ2-1; size: once; V: TRBV11-2; D: TRBD1; DNA: TGTGCCAACAGCGACCAGTCCGGGACAGGGTACAATGAGCAGTTCTTC; CDR3: CANSDQSGTGYNEQFF
J: TRBJ2-1; size: .; V: TRBV29-1; D: .; DNA: TGCAGCGCCACCGACAGAAAGACTTCCTACAATGAGCAGTTCTTC; CDR3: CSATDRKTSYNEQFF
J: TRBJ1-1; size: .; V: TRBV5-8; D: TRBD1; DNA: TGTGCCAGCAGCTTACCGGACAGGGCGGGAGTTTTCTTT; CDR3: CASSLPDRAGVFF
J: TRBJ2-5; size: few; V: TRBV6-4; D: TRBD2; DNA: TGTGCCAGCAGTGACTGGGTTAGCGGGAGTGGGCAAGAGACCCAGTACTTC; CDR3: CASSDWVSGSGQETQYF
J: TRBJ2-7; size: .; V: TRBV6-1; D: .; DNA: TGTGCCAGCAGTGAGATCAATGGGCAGTACTTC; CDR3: CASSEINGQYF
J: TRBJ2-2; size: .; V: TRBV11-2; D: .; DNA: .; CDR3: CASSSPRGGGTPWSCFF
J: TRBJ1-3; size: .; V: TRBV4-3; D: TRBD1; DNA: TGCGCCAGCAGCTCTTCACTCAGACAGGGGATTTCGGGTAACACCATATATTTT; CDR3: CASSSSLRQGISGNTIYF
J: TRBJ2-2; size: .; V: TRBV4-3; D: TRBD1; DNA: TGCGCCAGCAGCGAGGGTACAGGGGAAATGAACGCCGGGGAGCTGTTTTTT; CDR3: CASSEGTGEMNAGELFF
J: TRBJ2-5; size: .; V: TRBV11-3; D: .; DNA: TGTGCCAGCGGCGGACAACAAGAGGCCCAGTACTTC; CDR3: CASGGQQEAQYF